This T cell receptor beta chain was sequenced for a study of T cells after yellow fever vaccination. Looking at the study overall: For low cell numbers, libraries were made with SMART-Seq v4 Ultra Low Input. Findings and caveats of the study: The appearance of a small share of clonotypes in both CD4 and CD8 compartments was observed. Most primary-vaccination clones recurred post-booster (around 95% CD4, about 90% CD8).

With V trimmed by 5 bases and J by 4 bases, 5 bases remained unmatched. CDR3 length equals 15 residues. Germline values: CDR1 MNHEY, CDR2 SVGEGT. It was through 5'RACE template switching that TCR cDNA was made, with a universal primer site and UMIs added. TCRdb re-called the 5' RACE reads with MiXCR, one entry per CDR3 protein. The data show about 230,000 distinct CDR3 sequences, 6% to 8% seen once. This clonotype appeared a few times. What it recognizes is unknown. V gene TRBV6-2 or TRBV6-3 combines with J gene TRBJ2-5; 12 positions agree with TRBD2. The TCR sequence derives from a young man who received the YFV17D yellow fever vaccine. The sample consisted of CD4+ T cells sorted from PBMCs, taken on the day of the yellow fever booster vaccination. The chain's CDR3 is CASSRLAGVRETQYF. The CDR3 bases are TGTGCCAGCAGTCGACTAGCGGGAGTCCGAGAGACCCAGTACTTC.